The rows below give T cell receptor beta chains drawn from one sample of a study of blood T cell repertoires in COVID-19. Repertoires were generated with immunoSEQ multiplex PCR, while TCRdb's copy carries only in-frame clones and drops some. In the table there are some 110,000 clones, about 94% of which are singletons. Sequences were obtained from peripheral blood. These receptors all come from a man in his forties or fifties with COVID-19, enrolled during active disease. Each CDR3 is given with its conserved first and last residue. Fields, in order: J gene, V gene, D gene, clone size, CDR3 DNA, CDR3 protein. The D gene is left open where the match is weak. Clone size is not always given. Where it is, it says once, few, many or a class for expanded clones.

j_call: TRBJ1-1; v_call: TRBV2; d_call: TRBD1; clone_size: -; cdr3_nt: TGTGCCAGCCGCGACAGGGAAAGTCGGCCTGAAGCTTTCTTT; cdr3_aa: CASRDRESRPEAFF
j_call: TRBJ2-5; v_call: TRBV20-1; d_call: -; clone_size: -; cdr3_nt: TGCAGTGCTGAACAGCAAGAGACCCAGTACTTC; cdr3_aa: CSAEQQETQYF
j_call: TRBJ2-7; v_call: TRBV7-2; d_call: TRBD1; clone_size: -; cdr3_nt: TGTGCCAGCAGCCCCGGGACAGGAGCTCTCGAGCAGTACTTC; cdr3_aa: CASSPGTGALEQYF
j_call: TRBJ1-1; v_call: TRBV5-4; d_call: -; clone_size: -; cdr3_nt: TGTGCCAGCAGCAGGGAGGGAGGGCCCACTGAAGCTTTCTTT; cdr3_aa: CASSREGGPTEAFF
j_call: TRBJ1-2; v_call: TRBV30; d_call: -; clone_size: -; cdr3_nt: TGTGCCTGCCCCGCGGGACGGACCTATGGCTACACCTTC; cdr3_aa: CACPAGRTYGYTF
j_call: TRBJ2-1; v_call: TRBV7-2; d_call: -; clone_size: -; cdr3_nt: TGTGCCAGCAGCCCCTTGAGCACTATCATAAACAATGAGCAGTTCTTC; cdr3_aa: CASSPLSTIINNEQFF
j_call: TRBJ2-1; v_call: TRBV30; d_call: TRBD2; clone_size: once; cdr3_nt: TGTGCCTGGACTAGCGGGAGGAATGAGCAGTTCTTC; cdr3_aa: CAWTSGRNEQFF
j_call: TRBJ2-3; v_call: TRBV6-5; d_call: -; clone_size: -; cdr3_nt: TGTGCCAGCAGGAGATCTCCAGATACGCAGTATTTT; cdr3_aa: CASRRSPDTQYF
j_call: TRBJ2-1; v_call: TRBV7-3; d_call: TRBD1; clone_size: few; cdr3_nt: TGTGCCAGCAGCTTCCGGGACAGCTCCTACAATGAGCAGTTCTTC; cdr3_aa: CASSFRDSSYNEQFF
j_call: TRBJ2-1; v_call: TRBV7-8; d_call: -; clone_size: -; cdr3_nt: TGTGCCAGCAGCGCAGGAGAGGGTGGGAATGAGCAGTTCTTC; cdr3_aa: CASSAGEGGNEQFF
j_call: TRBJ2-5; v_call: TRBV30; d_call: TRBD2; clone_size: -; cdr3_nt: TGTGCCTGGTCGCCCGGGGGGGCGCGGGAGACCCAGTACTTC; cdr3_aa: CAWSPGGARETQYF
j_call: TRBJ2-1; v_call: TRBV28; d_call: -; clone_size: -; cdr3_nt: TGTGCCAGCGGGACGCCAGCGGGCCCCAGAAACAATGAGCAGTTCTTC; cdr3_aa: CASGTPAGPRNNEQFF
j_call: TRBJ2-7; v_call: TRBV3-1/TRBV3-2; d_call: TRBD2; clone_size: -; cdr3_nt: TGTGCCAGCAGCCAAGAACGTGGACTAGCGGGCTTCTACGAGCAGTACTTC; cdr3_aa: CASSQERGLAGFYEQYF
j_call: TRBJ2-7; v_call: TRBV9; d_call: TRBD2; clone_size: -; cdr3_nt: TGTGCCAGCAGCGTAGAGGTAGCGGGACGCTACGAGCAGTACTTC; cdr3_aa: CASSVEVAGRYEQYF
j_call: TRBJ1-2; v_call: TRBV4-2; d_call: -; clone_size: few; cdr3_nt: TGTGCCAGCAGCCCGAAACCGACAGCCGCCCAGCTACATGGCTACACCTTC; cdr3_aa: CASSPKPTAAQLHGYTF
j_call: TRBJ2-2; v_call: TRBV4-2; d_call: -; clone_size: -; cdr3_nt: TGTGCCAGCAGCCCCCCCGGATCAGGTAACACCGGGGAGCTGTTTTTT; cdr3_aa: CASSPPGSGNTGELFF
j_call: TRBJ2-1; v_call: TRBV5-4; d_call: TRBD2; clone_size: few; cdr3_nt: TGTGCCAGCAGCTTGGCCCCTACTAGCGGGATGGTGAATGAGCAGTTCTTC; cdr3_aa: CASSLAPTSGMVNEQFF
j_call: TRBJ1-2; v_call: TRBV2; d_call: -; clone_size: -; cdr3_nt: TGTGCCAGCAGTCCCCATGATGGCTACACCTTC; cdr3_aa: CASSPHDGYTF
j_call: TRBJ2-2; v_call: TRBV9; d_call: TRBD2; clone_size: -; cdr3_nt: TGTGCCAGCAGCTCAAGACTAGCGGGCCGAGTCGGGGAGCTGTTTTTT; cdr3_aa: CASSSRLAGRVGELFF
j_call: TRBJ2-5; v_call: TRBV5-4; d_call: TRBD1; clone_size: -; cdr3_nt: TGTGCCAGCAGCTCCGGGACAGGGTTACGAGAGACCCAGTACTTC; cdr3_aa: CASSSGTGLRETQYF
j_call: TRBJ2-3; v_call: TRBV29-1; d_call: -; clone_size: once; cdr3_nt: TGCAGCGTTGGAGTCCCGACAGGAAGCACAGATACGCAGTATTTT; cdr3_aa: CSVGVPTGSTDTQYF
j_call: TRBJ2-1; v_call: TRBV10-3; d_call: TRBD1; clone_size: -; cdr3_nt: TGTGCCATCAAAATCGGGGGACAGGGGGCCAGTGAGCAGTTCTTC; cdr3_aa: CAIKIGGQGASEQFF
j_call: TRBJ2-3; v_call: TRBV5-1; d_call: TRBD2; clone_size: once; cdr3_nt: TGCGCCAGCAGCTTGGCCCTAGCGGGAGAAGGAGCAGATACGCAGTATTTT; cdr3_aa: CASSLALAGEGADTQYF
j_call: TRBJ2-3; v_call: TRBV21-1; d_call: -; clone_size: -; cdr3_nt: TGTGCCAGCAGCAAAAGCCCCCGGTCTAGCGGGAGGTGCGATACGCAGTATTTT; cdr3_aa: CASSKSPRSSGRCDTQYF
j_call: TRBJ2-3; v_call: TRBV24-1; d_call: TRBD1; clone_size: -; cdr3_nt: TGTGCCACCAGTGATCTCGGACAGGGCACAGATACGCAGTATTTT; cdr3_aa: CATSDLGQGTDTQYF
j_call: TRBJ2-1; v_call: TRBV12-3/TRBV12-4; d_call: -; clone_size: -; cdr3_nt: TGTGCCACCCAACCGAGAGATGAGCAGTTCTTC; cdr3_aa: CATQPRDEQFF
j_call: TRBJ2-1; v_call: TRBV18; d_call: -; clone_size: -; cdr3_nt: TGTGCCAGCTCACTGACTTTTAGCGGAGCGGATGAGCAGTTCTTC; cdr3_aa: CASSLTFSGADEQFF
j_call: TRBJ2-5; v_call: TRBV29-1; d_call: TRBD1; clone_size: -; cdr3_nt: TGCAGCGCCCTGGGGACAGAACAAGAGACCCAGTACTTC; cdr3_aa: CSALGTEQETQYF
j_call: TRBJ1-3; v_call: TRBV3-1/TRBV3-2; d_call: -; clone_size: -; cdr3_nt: TGTGCCAGCAGCCAAAGACTCCGCTCTGGAAACACCATATATTTT; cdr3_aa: CASSQRLRSGNTIYF
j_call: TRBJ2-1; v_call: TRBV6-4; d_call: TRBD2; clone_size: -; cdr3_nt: TGTGCCAGCAGCCCTCTCGGCGGGAGGAACAATGAGCAGTTCTTC; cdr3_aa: CASSPLGGRNNEQFF
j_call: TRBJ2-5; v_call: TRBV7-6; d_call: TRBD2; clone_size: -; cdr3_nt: TGTGCCAGCAGCTTACCTCCTAGCGGGAGGGAGACCCAGTACTTC; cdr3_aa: CASSLPPSGRETQYF
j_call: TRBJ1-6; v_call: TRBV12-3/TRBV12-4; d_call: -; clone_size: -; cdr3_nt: TGTGCCAGCAGTTTTGTGTTCTTACCCCTCCACTTT; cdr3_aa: CASSFVFLPLHF
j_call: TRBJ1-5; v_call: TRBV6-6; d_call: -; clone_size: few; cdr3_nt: TGTGCCAGCAGTTACTCGGGGGGGGCTCAGCCCCAGCATTTT; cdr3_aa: CASSYSGGAQPQHF
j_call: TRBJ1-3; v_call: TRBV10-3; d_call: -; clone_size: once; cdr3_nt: TGTGCCATCAGTGAGTCGAATCAGAGAAACACCATATATTTT; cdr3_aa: CAISESNQRNTIYF
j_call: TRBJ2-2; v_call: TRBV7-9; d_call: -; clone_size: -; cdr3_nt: TGTGCCAGCAGCTTAGACAGTCGTCTCAGCACCGGGGAGCTGTTTTTT; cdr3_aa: CASSLDSRLSTGELFF
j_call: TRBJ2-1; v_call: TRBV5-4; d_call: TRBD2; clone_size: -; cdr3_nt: TGTGCCAGCAGCTTGCCAGCGGGGAGCTCCTACAATGAGCAGTTCTTC; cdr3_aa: CASSLPAGSSYNEQFF
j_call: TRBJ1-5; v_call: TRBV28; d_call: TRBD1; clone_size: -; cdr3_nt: TGTGCCAGCAGTTCCGCGGGACAGCGAACTTATAGCAATCAGCCCCAGCATTTT; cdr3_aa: CASSSAGQRTYSNQPQHF
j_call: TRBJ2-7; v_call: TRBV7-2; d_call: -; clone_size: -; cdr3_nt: TGTGCCAGCACCCTGGCAGGGTCGGGCTACGAGCAGTACTTC; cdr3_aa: CASTLAGSGYEQYF
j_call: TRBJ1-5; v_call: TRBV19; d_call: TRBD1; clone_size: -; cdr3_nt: TGTGCCAGCGCCCAGGGGGCTTCTCAGCCCCAGCATTTT; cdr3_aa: CASAQGASQPQHF
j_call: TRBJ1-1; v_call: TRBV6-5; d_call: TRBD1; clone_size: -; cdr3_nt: TGTGCCAGCAGTTATGGACAGGGTTTGAACACTGAAGCTTTCTTT; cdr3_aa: CASSYGQGLNTEAFF
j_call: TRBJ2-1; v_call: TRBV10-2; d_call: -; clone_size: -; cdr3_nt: TGCGCCAGCATGACTAGACGCAATGAGCAGTTCTTC; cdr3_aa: CASMTRRNEQFF
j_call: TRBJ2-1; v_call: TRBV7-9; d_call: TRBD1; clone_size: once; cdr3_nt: TGTGCCAGCAGCTTAGTAACAGGGGAGTACAATGAGCAGTTCTTC; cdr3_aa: CASSLVTGEYNEQFF
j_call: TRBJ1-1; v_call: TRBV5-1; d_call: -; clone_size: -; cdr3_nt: TGCGCCAGCAGCCTGGAGGGGGGGCGGACTGAAGCTTTCTTT; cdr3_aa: CASSLEGGRTEAFF
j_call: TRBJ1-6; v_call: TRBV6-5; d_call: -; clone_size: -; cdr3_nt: TGTGCCAGCAGTAACCGACAGGATTCACCCCTCCACTTT; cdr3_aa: CASSNRQDSPLHF
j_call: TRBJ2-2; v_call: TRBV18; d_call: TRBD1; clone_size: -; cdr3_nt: TGTGCCAGCACCCGGGACAGGACGAACACCGGGGAGCTGTTTTTT; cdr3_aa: CASTRDRTNTGELFF
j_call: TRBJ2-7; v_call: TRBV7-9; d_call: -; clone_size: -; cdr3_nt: TGTGCCAGCAGCCTCGCGGGACTCCTCTCCTACGAGCAGTACTTC; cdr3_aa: CASSLAGLLSYEQYF
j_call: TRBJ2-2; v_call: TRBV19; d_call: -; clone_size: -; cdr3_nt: TGTGCCAGTACCCTCTCAGACTGGAACACCGGGGAGCTGTTTTTT; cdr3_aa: CASTLSDWNTGELFF
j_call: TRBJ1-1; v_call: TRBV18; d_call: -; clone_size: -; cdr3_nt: TGTGCCAGCTCACCCGGACAGCTGATGAACACTGAAGCTTTCTTT; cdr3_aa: CASSPGQLMNTEAFF
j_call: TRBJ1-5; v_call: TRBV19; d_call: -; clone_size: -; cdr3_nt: TGTGCCAGTAGTGATCGGGGTAGGAGCAATCAGCCCCAGCATTTT; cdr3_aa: CASSDRGRSNQPQHF
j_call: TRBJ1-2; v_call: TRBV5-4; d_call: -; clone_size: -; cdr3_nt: TGTGCCAGCAGCTTGTCGGGTTTTGGTGGCTACACCTTC; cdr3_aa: CASSLSGFGGYTF
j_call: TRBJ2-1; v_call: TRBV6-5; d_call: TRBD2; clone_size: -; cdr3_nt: TGTGCCAGCAGTTATGGGGGGGAGTCTAGTGAGCAGTTCTTC; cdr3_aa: CASSYGGESSEQFF